This T cell receptor beta chain was documented in a study of blood T cells in healthy people across ages. Per sample, at least 5 micrograms of total RNA were extracted. Study-level results: Donor CMV status was unknown, possibly confounding expanded clonotype changes.

This clonotype came up a few times. Its target is not known. The V and J ends lost 6 bases and 3 bases, in that order; junction bases with no gene match: 6. Germline CDR1 reads SGHTA; CDR2 reads FQGNSA. The CDR3 covers 15 residues. Next came a second PCR, run for about 7 to 12 cycles, which used a sample-barcoded 5' primer along with a J-beta primer mix. TCRdb reprocessed the 5' RACE reads with MiXCR, giving one entry per CDR3 protein. Of fewer than 1 million distinct CDR3 sequences listed, approximately 44% are singletons. This TCR derives from a man aged 55-75 years in good health. The sample comprised blood. The gene calls are TRBV7-2 and TRBJ2-3; 10 bases line up with TRBD1. CDR3 protein: CASSRDRGQTDTQYF. The CDR3 region has the DNA TGTGCCAGCAGTCGAGACAGGGGGCAGACAGATACGCAGTATTTT.